The T cell receptor beta chain under discussion was sequenced for a study of PD-1 blockade in classical Hodgkin lymphoma. This clone occurred a few times. Trimming cost V 4 bases and J 11 bases, with 14 bases left between them. CDR3 length equals 11 residues. The germline CDR1 and CDR2 sequences are SQVTM and ANQGSEA. The patients all showed relapse after autologous stem cell transplantation, while their brentuximab vedotin exposure varied. Produced via immunoSEQ multiplex PCR; TCRdb's table is partial and in-frame only. The sample has 70,000 or so clones, over 55% seen once. The material was peripheral blood mononuclear cells (PBMCs), obtained before the second cycle of nivolumab. The clonotype originates from a human donor with classical Hodgkin lymphoma. The rearrangement links TRBV29-1 to TRBJ1-1, with a weak D call TRBD1 (5 bases). CDR3 residues: CSVGGGREAFF. For the CDR3, the DNA is TGCAGCGTTGGGGGCGGGAGGGAGGCTTTCTTT.